The sequence of this TCR beta chain was determined in a study of CD4 and CD8 cells across lung adenocarcinoma regions. The CDR3 is made up of 16 amino acids. Between the trimmed V and J ends, which lost 5 bases and 4 bases, there was a span of 18 bases. The germline CDR1 and CDR2 sequences are MNHNS and SASEGT. One entry per CDR3 protein, called by TCRdb with MiXCR from the PCR reads. This sample carries thousands of distinct CDR3 sequences, 50% to 75% of them seen once, and the ten largest clones take approximately 15%. The patients had localized lung adenocarcinoma, a non-small cell subtype. Sequencing was carried out using CD4+ T cells from the center of a lung tumor. The genes are TRBV6-1 and TRBJ2-1; the D gene could be TRBD1 or TRBD2 (5 bases each). This sequence was found in a male donor with lung adenocarcinoma. The CD4 and CD8 labels of this study may be unreliable. The CDR3 is CASSPQGRKLYNEQFF. In DNA, the CDR3 is TGTGCCAGCAGTCCGCAGGGACGCAAACTTTACAATGAGCAGTTCTTC.